What follows are 14 T cell receptor beta chains derived from one specimen sequenced in a study of blood T cell repertoires in COVID-19. Clones were sequenced by immunoSEQ multiplex PCR, and TCRdb holds only the in-frame ones, with some missing. The table has about 330,000 clones, roughly 84% seen once. The sample taken for sequencing was PBMCs or T cells enriched from blood (not recorded which). The receptors were sampled from a woman aged 30 to 39 who had recovered from COVID-19.

The chain couples TRBV2 to TRBJ2-7, with TRBD1 matching 7 bases. Germline values: CDR1 SNHLY, CDR2 FYNNEI. The junction had 16 bases not matched to a gene; V was cut back by 6 bases and J by 2 bases. CDR3 length equals 17 residues. In DNA form, the CDR3 reads TGTGCCAGCAGCCTCTACGTCGGGACAGCGATTCCCTACGAGCAGTACTTC. It translates to CASSLYVGTAIPYEQYF.

The table lists this clone with a count of one. The chain couples TRBV7-6 to TRBJ2-7; 7 nucleotides match TRBD1. The V segment lost 5 bases and the J segment 1 base; nucleotides outside the gene matches: 2. There are 13 residues in the CDR3. Germline-derived CDR1 and CDR2 are SGHVS and FNYEAQ. The CDR3 DNA follows: TGTGCCAGCAGCAAGGGACAGTCCTACGAGCAGTACTTC. Residues: CASSKGQSYEQYF.

V gene TRBV7-2 combines with J gene TRBJ2-7; D ambiguous. The CDR3 totals 15 residues. Germline V gives CDR1 SGHTA, CDR2 FQGNSA. Trimming took 1 base from V and 4 from J, leaving 14 bases between them. CDR3 nucleotides: TGTGCCAGCAGCTTAGACGGCAGGTCTCCATACGAGCAGTACTTC. Translation gives CASSLDGRSPYEQYF.

V usage is TRBV18 and J usage is TRBJ1-5; 9 nucleotides line up with TRBD1. Trimming took 2 bases from V and 4 from J; bases not matched to a gene: 3. This CDR3 is built from 15 residues. The V gene's germline CDR1 is KGHSH and CDR2 LQKENI. The CDR3 region is CASSPTTGGNQPQHF. In nucleotides, the CDR3 is TGTGCCAGCTCACCAACGACAGGGGGTAATCAGCCCCAGCATTTT.

The chain employs TRBV20-1 and TRBJ1-1; D call uncertain. This CDR3 is built from 10 residues. The V end was cut by 5 bases, the J end by 10 bases, with 11 bases between. The germline V gene encodes CDR1 DFQATT and CDR2 SNEGSKA (reference sequence). The CDR3 loop reads CSAGRERAFF. The DNA of the CDR3 is TGCAGTGCTGGCCGGGAGAGAGCTTTCTTT.

The table lists this clone with a count of one. The chain recombines TRBV12-3 or TRBV12-4 with TRBJ2-1; the match to TRBD2 covers 12 bases. Losses at the gene ends were 6 bases for V and 9 bases for J; bases not matched to a gene: 3. The CDR3 is 13 amino acids. As DNA, the CDR3 is TGTGCCAGCAGCCCGACTAGCGGGGGTGAGCAGTTCTTC. The encoded protein is CASSPTSGGEQFF.

V is TRBV6-5 and J is TRBJ1-2, with D perhaps matching TRBD1 (6 bases). Trimming cost V 6 bases and J 3 bases, with 17 bases left between them. Germline CDR1 and CDR2: MNHEY and SVGAGI. There are 15 residues in the CDR3. This CDR3 reads CASSEGNRADYGYTF. In DNA, the CDR3 is TGTGCCAGCAGCGAGGGCAACAGGGCGGACTATGGCTACACCTTC.

V is TRBV4-3 and J is TRBJ2-1; a weak D match, TRBD2 (5 bases). V lost 3 bases to trimming and J lost 2 bases, with 11 bases between them. This CDR3 has 15 amino acids. From germline, CDR1 is LGHNA and CDR2 YSLEER. The CDR3 loop is CASSQGFGAYNEQFF. CDR3 coding DNA: TGCGCCAGCAGCCAGGGATTCGGGGCCTACAATGAGCAGTTCTTC.

The chain links TRBV5-1 to TRBJ1-1; possible D gene TRBD1, 6 bases. Germline values: CDR1 SGHRS, CDR2 YFSETQ. V lost 2 bases to trimming and J lost 4 bases, with 15 bases between them. This CDR3 contains 15 residues. The CDR3 is CASSFNTGTGTEAFF. CDR3 bases: TGCGCCAGCAGCTTCAATACAGGGACGGGCACTGAAGCTTTCTTT.

The CDR3: CASSQDPAGSPNEKLFF. For the CDR3, the DNA is TGCGCCAGCAGCCAAGACCCGGCGGGCAGCCCTAATGAAAAACTGTTTTTT. J is TRBJ1-4 and V is TRBV4-1; D call uncertain. CDR1 and CDR2 from the germline V gene are MGHRA and YSYEKL. The V gene lost 0 bases and the J gene lost 3 bases, with 14 bases spanning the gap. The CDR3 is made up of 17 amino acids.

This clone was counted a few times. The chain is built from TRBV5-1 and TRBJ2-1, with D perhaps matching TRBD1 (6 bases). Trimming removed 0 bases from V and 4 bases from J, with 11 bases in between. The CDR3 is made up of 15 amino acids. CDR1 and CDR2 from the germline V gene are SGHRS and YFSETQ. The chain's CDR3 is CASSLDRADYNEQFF. Written as DNA, the CDR3 is TGCGCCAGCAGCTTGGACAGGGCGGATTACAATGAGCAGTTCTTC. Variable domain in full (rest from reference TRBV5-1 and TRBJ2-1): KAGVTQTPRYLIKTRGQQVTLSCSPISGHRSVSWYQQTPGQGLQFLFEYFSETQRNKGNFPGRFSGRQFSNSRSEMNVSTLELGDSALYLCASSLDRADYNEQFFGPGTRLTVL.

This chain uses TRBV7-2 with TRBJ2-5; 11 positions match TRBD2. The germline V gene has CDR1 SGHTA and CDR2 FQGNSA. Trimming took 6 bases from V and 4 from J; bases not matched to a gene: 4. CDR3 length equals 14 residues. CDR3 loop: CASRPGLAVETQYF. The CDR3 DNA sequence: TGTGCCAGCAGGCCGGGACTAGCGGTAGAGACCCAGTACTTC.

The sample holds one count of this clone. The chain combines TRBV29-1 with TRBJ2-1; a weak D match, TRBD1 (5 bases). Germline CDR1 and CDR2: SQVTM and ANQGSEA. V dropped 0 bases and J dropped 15 bases, with 27 bases sitting between them. There are 16 residues in the CDR3. CDR3 nucleotide sequence: TGCAGCGTTGAAGATTCGTCGGTAGTTACGCAGGGTCTGGGGTTCTTC. Translating it yields CSVEDSSVVTQGLGFF.

The V and J genes are TRBV12-5 and TRBJ2-1; tentatively, D is TRBD2 (7 bases). Germline values: CDR1 LGHNT, CDR2 FRNRAP. V lost 1 base, J lost 8 bases, and 18 bases lay in between. There are 16 residues in the CDR3. The CDR3 is CASGLGRGPRADEQFF. The CDR3 DNA reads TGTGCTAGTGGTTTGGGGCGGGGGCCGCGGGCGGATGAGCAGTTCTTC.